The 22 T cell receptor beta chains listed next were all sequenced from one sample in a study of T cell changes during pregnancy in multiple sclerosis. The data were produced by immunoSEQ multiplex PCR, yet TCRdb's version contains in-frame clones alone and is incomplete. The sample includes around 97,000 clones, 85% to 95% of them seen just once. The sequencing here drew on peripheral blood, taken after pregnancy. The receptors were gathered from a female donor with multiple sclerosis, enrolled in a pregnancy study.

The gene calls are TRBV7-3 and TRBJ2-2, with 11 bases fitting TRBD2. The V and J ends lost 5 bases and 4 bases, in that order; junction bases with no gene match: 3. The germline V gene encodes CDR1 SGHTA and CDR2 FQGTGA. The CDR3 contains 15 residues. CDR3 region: CASSPGTSGTGELFF. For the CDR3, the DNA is TGTGCCAGCAGCCCCGGGACTAGCGGCACCGGGGAGCTGTTTTTT.

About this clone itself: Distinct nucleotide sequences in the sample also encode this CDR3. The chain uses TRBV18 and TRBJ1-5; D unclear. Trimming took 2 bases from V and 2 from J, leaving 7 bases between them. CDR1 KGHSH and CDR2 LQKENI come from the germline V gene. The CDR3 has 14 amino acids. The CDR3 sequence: CASSPGRGNQPQHF. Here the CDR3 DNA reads TGTGCCAGCTCACCAGGGCGGGGCAATCAGCCCCAGCATTTT.

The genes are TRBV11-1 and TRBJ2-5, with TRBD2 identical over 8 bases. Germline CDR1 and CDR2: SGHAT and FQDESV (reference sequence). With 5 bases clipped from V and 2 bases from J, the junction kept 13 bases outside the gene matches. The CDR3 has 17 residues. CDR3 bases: TGTGCCAGCAGCCCATATGGAAGCGGGAGTAGACAAGAGACCCAGTACTTC. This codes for CASSPYGSGSRQETQYF. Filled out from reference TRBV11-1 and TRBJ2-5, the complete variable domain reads EAEVAQSPRYKITEKSQAVAFWCDPISGHATLYWYRQILGQGPELLVQFQDESVVDDSQLPKDRFSAERLKGVDSTLKIQPAELGDSAMYLCASSPYGSGSRQETQYFGPGTRLLVL.

This CDR3 is CASSLGGVELFF. The DNA of the CDR3 is TGTGCCAGCAGCTTAGGCGGGGTGGAGCTGTTTTTT. V usage is TRBV11-2 and J usage is TRBJ2-2; D perhaps matches TRBD2 (6 bases). Trimming took off 1 base at V and 10 bases at J, with 7 bases between the two ends. CDR3 length equals 12 residues. Per the germline V gene, CDR1 is SGHAT and CDR2 is FQNNGV.

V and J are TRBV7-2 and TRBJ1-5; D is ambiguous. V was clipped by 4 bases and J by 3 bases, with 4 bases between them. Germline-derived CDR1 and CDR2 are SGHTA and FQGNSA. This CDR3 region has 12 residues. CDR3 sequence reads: CASSSFNQPQHF. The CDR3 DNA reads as TGTGCCAGCAGCTCCTTCAATCAGCCCCAGCATTTT.

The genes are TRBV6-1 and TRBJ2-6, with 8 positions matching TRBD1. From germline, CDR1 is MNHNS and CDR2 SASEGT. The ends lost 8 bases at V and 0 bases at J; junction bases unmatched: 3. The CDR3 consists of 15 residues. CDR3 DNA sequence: TGTGCCAGCGATACAGGGGGCTCTGGGGCCAACGTCCTGACTTTC. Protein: CASDTGGSGANVLTF.

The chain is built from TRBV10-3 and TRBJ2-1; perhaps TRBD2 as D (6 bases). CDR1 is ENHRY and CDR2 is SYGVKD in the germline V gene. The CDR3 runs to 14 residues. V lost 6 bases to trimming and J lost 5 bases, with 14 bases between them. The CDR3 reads CAIRGLAKHNEQFF. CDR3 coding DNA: TGTGCCATCAGGGGACTGGCTAAACACAATGAGCAGTTCTTC.

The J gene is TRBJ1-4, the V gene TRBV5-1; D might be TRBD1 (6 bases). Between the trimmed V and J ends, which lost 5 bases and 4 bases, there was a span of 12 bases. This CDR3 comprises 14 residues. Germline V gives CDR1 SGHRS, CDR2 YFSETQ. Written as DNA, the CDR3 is TGCGCCAGCAGTAGACCGGACAGTAATGAAAAACTGTTTTTT. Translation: CASSRPDSNEKLFF. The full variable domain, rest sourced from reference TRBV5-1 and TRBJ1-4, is KAGVTQTPRYLIKTRGQQVTLSCSPISGHRSVSWYQQTPGQGLQFLFEYFSETQRNKGNFPGRFSGRQFSNSRSEMNVSTLELGDSALYLCASSRPDSNEKLFFGSGTQLSVL.

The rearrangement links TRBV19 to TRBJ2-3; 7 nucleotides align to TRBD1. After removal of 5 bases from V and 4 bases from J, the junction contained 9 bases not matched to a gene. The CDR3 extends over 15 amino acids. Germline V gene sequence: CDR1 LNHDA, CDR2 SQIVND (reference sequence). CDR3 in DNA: TGTGCCAGTAGTCCACAGGGGCTTGAGGCAGATACGCAGTATTTT. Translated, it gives CASSPQGLEADTQYF.

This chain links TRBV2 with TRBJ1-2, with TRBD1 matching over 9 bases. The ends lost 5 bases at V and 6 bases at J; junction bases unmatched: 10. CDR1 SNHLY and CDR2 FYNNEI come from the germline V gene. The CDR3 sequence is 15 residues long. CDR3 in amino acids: CASSNLGQGKNGYTF. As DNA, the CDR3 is TGTGCCAGCAGTAATTTAGGACAGGGGAAGAATGGCTACACCTTC.

The CDR3 sequence is CASSLEGANYGGYTF. The CDR3 bases are TGCGCCAGCAGCTTAGAGGGGGCCAACTATGGGGGCTACACCTTC. The V gene is TRBV5-1, the J gene TRBJ1-2; 7 positions agree with TRBD1. Per the germline V gene, CDR1 is SGHRS and CDR2 is YFSETQ. The V segment lost 2 bases and the J segment 8 bases; nucleotides outside the gene matches: 12. The CDR3 consists of 15 residues.

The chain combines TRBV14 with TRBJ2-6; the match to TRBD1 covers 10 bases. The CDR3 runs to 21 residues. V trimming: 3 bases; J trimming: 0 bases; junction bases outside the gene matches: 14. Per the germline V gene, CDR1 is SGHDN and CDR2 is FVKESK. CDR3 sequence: CASSHRLQGQGRTSGANVLTF. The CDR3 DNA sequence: TGTGCCAGCAGCCACCGCCTCCAGGGACAGGGGAGAACCTCTGGGGCCAACGTCCTGACTTTC.

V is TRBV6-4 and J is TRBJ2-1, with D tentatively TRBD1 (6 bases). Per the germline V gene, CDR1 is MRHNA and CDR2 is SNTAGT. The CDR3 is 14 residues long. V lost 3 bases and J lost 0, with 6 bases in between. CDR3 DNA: TGTGCCAGCAGTGAGGACAGCTCCTACAATGAGCAGTTCTTC. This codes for CASSEDSSYNEQFF.

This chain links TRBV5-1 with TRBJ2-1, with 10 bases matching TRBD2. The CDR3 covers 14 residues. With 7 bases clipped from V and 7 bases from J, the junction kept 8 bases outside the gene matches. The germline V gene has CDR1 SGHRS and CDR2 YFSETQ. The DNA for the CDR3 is TGCGCCAGCGGAGCGGGGGGGCTGGTGAATGAGCAGTTCTTC. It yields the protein CASGAGGLVNEQFF.

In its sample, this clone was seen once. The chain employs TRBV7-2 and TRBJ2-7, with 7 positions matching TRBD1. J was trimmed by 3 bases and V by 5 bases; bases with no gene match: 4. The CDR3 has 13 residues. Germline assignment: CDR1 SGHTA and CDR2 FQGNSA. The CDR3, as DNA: TGTGCCAGCAGCCTAAACAGGGGCTACGAGCAGTACTTC. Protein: CASSLNRGYEQYF. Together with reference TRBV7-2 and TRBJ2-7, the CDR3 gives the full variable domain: GAGVSQSPSNKVTEKGKDVELRCDPISGHTALYWYRQSLGQGLEFLIYFQGNSAPDKSGLPSDRFSAERTGGSVSTLTIQRTQQEDSAVYLCASSLNRGYEQYFGPGTRLTVT.

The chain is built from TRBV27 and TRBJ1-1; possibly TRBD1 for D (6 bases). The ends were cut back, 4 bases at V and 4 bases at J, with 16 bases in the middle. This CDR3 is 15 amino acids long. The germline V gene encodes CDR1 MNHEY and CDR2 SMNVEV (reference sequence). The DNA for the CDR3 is TGTGCCAGCAGTTGGGTCAGGGGCGCTTTCACTGAAGCTTTCTTT. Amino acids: CASSWVRGAFTEAFF.

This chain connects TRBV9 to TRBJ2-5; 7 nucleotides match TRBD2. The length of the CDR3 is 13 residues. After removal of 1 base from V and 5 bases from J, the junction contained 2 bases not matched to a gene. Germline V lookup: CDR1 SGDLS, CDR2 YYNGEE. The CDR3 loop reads CASSVTAGETQYF. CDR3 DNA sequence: TGTGCCAGCAGCGTAACAGCGGGGGAGACCCAGTACTTC. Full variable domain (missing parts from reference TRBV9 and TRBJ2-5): DSGVTQTPKHLITATGQRVTLRCSPRSGDLSVYWYQQSLDQGLQFLIQYYNGEERAKGNILERFSAQQFPDLHSELNLSSLELGDSALYFCASSVTAGETQYFGPGTRLLVL.

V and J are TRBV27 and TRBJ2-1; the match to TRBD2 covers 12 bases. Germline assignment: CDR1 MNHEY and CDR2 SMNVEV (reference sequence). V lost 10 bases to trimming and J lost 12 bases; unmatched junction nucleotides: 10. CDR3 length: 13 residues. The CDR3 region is CATRLAGVAGQFF. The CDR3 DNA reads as TGTGCCACCCGACTAGCGGGAGTGGCCGGGCAGTTCTTC.

In nucleotides, the CDR3 is TGTGCCAGTAGGACGGGACTAGCCGTCTACAATGAGCAGTTCTTC. It encodes CASRTGLAVYNEQFF. The chain couples TRBV19 to TRBJ2-1; the match to TRBD2 covers 9 bases. This CDR3 contains 15 residues. From germline, CDR1 is LNHDA and CDR2 SQIVND (reference sequence). V dropped 6 bases and J dropped 3; count of bases not matched to a gene: 6.

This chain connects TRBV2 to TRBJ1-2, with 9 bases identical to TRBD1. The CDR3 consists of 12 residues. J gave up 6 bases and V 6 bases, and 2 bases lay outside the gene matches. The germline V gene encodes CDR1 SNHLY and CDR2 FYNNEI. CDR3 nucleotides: TGTGCCAGCAGGTGGACAGGGGATGGCTACACCTTC. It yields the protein CASRWTGDGYTF.

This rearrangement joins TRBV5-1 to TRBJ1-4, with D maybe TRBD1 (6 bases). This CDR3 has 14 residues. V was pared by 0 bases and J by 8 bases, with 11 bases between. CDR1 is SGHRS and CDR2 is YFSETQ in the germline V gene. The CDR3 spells CASSLERQAEKLFF. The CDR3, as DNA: TGCGCCAGCAGCTTGGAACGACAGGCCGAAAAACTGTTTTTT. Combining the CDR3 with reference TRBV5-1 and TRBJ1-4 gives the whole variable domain KAGVTQTPRYLIKTRGQQVTLSCSPISGHRSVSWYQQTPGQGLQFLFEYFSETQRNKGNFPGRFSGRQFSNSRSEMNVSTLELGDSALYLCASSLERQAEKLFFGSGTQLSVL.

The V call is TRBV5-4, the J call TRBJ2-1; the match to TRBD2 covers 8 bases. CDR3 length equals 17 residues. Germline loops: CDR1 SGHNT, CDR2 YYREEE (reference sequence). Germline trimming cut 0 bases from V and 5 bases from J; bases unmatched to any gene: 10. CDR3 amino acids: CASSLASQRERNNEQFF. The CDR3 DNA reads TGTGCCAGCAGCTTGGCCTCTCAGCGGGAGAGAAACAATGAGCAGTTCTTC.